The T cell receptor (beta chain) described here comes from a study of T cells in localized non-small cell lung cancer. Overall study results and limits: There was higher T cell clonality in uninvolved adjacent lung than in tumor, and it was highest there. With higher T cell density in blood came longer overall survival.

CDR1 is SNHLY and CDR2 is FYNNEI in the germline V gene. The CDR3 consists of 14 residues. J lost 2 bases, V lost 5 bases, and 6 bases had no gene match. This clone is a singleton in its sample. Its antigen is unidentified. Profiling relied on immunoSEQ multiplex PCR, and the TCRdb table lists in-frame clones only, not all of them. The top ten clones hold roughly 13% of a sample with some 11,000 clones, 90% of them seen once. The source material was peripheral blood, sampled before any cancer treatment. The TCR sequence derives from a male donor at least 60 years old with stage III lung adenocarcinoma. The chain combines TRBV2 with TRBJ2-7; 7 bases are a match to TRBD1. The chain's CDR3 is CASSYWTGTYEQYF. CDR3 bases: TGTGCCAGCAGTTACTGGACAGGTACCTACGAGCAGTACTTC. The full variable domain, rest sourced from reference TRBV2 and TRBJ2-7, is EPEVTQTPSHQVTQMGQEVILRCVPISNHLYFYWYRQILGQKVEFLVSFYNNEISEKSEIFDDQFSVERPDGSNFTLKIRSTKLEDSAMYFCASSYWTGTYEQYFGPGTRLTVT.